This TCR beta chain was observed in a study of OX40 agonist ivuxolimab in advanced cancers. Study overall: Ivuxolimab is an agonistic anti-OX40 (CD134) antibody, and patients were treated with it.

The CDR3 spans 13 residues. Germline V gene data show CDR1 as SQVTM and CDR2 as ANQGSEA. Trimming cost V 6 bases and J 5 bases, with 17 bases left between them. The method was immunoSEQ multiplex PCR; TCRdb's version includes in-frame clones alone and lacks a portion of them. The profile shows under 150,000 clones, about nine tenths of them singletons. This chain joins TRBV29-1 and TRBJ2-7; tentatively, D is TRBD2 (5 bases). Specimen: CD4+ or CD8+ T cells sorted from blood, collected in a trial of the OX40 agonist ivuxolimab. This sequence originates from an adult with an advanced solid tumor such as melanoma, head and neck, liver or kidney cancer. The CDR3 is CSVSPRGFHEQYF. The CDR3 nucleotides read TGCAGCGTGTCCCCCCGAGGGTTTCACGAGCAGTACTTC.